The 17 T cell receptor beta chains given below trace back to one sample, sequenced in a study of radiotherapy plus CTLA-4 blockade in lung cancer. The table came from immunoSEQ multiplex PCR; TCRdb's copy has only in-frame clones and leaves some out. The sample lists about 88,000 clones; approximately 75% were seen once. Source: peripheral blood, taken from a patient treated with radiotherapy plus ipilimumab. These receptor sequences come from a human donor with non-small cell lung cancer that progressed on radiotherapy plus ipilimumab.

The V gene is TRBV6-5, the J gene TRBJ2-1; possibly TRBD2 for D (6 bases). V lost 5 bases and J 1 base, leaving 12 bases between the germline ends. Per the germline V gene, CDR1 is MNHEY and CDR2 is SVGAGI. The CDR3 runs 15 residues. CDR3 residues: CASSKGLTSYNEQFF. The CDR3, as DNA: TGTGCCAGCAGTAAAGGACTAACTTCCTACAATGAGCAGTTCTTC.

The DNA for the CDR3 is TGTGCCAGTAGTATATTACAGGGGCGCAATCAGCCCCAGCATTTT. It encodes CASSILQGRNQPQHF. This chain connects TRBV19 to TRBJ1-5; 7 positions agree with TRBD1. J gave up 2 bases and V 2 bases, and 3 bases lay outside the gene matches. This CDR3 is 15 amino acids long. Looked up from germline, CDR1 is LNHDA and CDR2 is SQIVND (reference sequence).

The chain uses TRBV27 and TRBJ2-7; possible D gene TRBD2, 5 bases. CDR3 length: 16 residues. Germline-derived CDR1 and CDR2 are MNHEY and SMNVEV (reference sequence). The V end was cut by 5 bases, the J end by 0 bases, with 17 bases between. The CDR3 loop is CASSPVPDSNSYEQYF. The DNA for the CDR3 is TGTGCCAGCAGTCCAGTCCCGGACTCTAACTCCTACGAGCAGTACTTC.

This rearrangement joins TRBV4-1 to TRBJ2-5, with TRBD2 matching 11 bases. J lost 5 bases, V lost 4 bases, and 0 bases had no gene match. The CDR3 consists of 13 residues. From germline, CDR1 is MGHRA and CDR2 YSYEKL. CDR3: CASSRTSGETQYF. The CDR3 coding sequence is TGCGCCAGCAGCCGGACTAGCGGGGAGACCCAGTACTTC.

The chain couples TRBV18 to TRBJ1-1; D is undetermined. V was clipped by 3 bases and J by 7 bases, with 15 bases between them. The CDR3 is 14 residues long. Germline V CDR1 and CDR2: KGHSH, LQKENI. The chain's CDR3 is CASSPARAVGEAFF. CDR3 nucleotide sequence: TGTGCCAGCTCACCCGCAAGGGCCGTCGGTGAAGCTTTCTTT.

This rearrangement joins TRBV6-1 to TRBJ1-4, with TRBD1 matching over 7 bases. The CDR3 extends over 12 amino acids. Trimming at V came to 10 bases and at J to 12 bases, leaving 11 bases not matched to a gene. Germline values: CDR1 MNHNS, CDR2 SASEGT. CDR3 nucleotide sequence: TGTGCCACAACAGGGGTCCTCGCCGAACTGTTTTTT. The encoded protein is CATTGVLAELFF.

The rearrangement links TRBV5-5 to TRBJ2-2, with 9 nucleotides matching TRBD1. The V gene's germline CDR1 is SGHKS and CDR2 YYEKEE (reference sequence). The ends lost 2 bases at V and 7 bases at J; junction bases unmatched: 6. The CDR3 has 15 amino acids. The CDR3 nucleotides read TGTGCCAGCAGCTTCTTACAGGGGGCGGGCGGGGAGCTGTTTTTT. Translation: CASSFLQGAGGELFF.

The rearrangement uses TRBV7-2 and TRBJ1-5, with 8 bases fitting TRBD1. Unmatched junction bases numbered 6, after V lost 5 bases and J lost 3 bases. This CDR3 contains 15 residues. From germline, CDR1 is SGHTA and CDR2 FQGNSA. As DNA, the CDR3 is TGTGCCAGCAGCGCGACAGGGGTGATCAATCAGCCCCAGCATTTT. This encodes CASSATGVINQPQHF.

CDR3 nucleotides: TGTGCCAGCACTTCAGACAGGCACACAGATACGCAGTATTTT. Translation: CASTSDRHTDTQYF. The chain uses TRBV7-8 and TRBJ2-3; a weak D match, TRBD1 (6 bases). The V end lost 7 bases, the J end lost 2 bases, and 13 bases lay between the germline ends. This CDR3 contains 14 residues. Germline V lookup: CDR1 SGHVS, CDR2 FQNEAQ.

The chain couples TRBV7-9 to TRBJ1-2; D call uncertain. The CDR3 runs 15 residues. Per the germline V gene, CDR1 is SEHNR and CDR2 is FQNEAQ (reference sequence). V lost 5 bases and J 9 bases, leaving 22 bases between the germline ends. CDR3 residues: CASSLLRNRDPSYTF. DNA of the CDR3: TGTGCCAGCAGCCTTCTTAGAAACCGGGATCCAAGCTACACCTTC.

V and J are TRBV30 and TRBJ1-1; D unresolved. Germline V CDR1 and CDR2: GTSNPN, SVGIG (reference sequence). The CDR3 runs to 13 residues. Trimming took 2 bases from V and 0 from J, leaving 7 bases between them. Here the CDR3 reads CAWSTGMNTEAFF. The CDR3 DNA sequence: TGTGCCTGGAGTACCGGTATGAACACTGAAGCTTTCTTT.

This clone was recorded once. V usage is TRBV27 and J usage is TRBJ2-1, with 7 bases lining up with TRBD2. The CDR3 spans 15 residues. Germline CDR1 and CDR2: MNHEY and SMNVEV (reference sequence). J was trimmed by 4 bases and V by 5 bases; bases with no gene match: 8. The CDR3 reads CASSPTGLPYNEQFF. Here the CDR3 DNA reads TGTGCCAGCAGTCCGACGGGACTACCTTACAATGAGCAGTTCTTC.

The chain couples TRBV5-1 to TRBJ1-4; 9 bases map to TRBD1. Trimming took 4 bases from V and 7 from J; bases not matched to a gene: 5. CDR3 size: 14 residues. CDR1 and CDR2 from the germline V gene are SGHRS and YFSETQ. CDR3: CASSTDRGVEKLFF. The CDR3 region has the DNA TGCGCCAGCAGCACGGACAGGGGTGTTGAAAAACTGTTTTTT.

The chain combines TRBV19 with TRBJ1-2; D ambiguous. Germline-derived CDR1 and CDR2 are LNHDA and SQIVND (reference sequence). Between the trimmed V and J ends, which lost 3 bases and 4 bases, there was a span of 6 bases. The CDR3 contains 12 residues. The CDR3 reads CASSMNSYGYTF. CDR3 DNA: TGTGCCAGTAGTATGAACAGCTATGGCTACACCTTC.

The V call is TRBV10-3, the J call TRBJ1-1, with 7 positions matching TRBD1. This CDR3 contains 17 residues. With 5 bases clipped from V and 4 bases from J, the junction kept 16 bases outside the gene matches. The V gene's germline CDR1 is ENHRY and CDR2 SYGVKD. The CDR3 bases are TGTGCCATCAGTCTTAACTCAGGGGGGACCTTAGGCACTGAAGCTTTCTTT. Its translation is CAISLNSGGTLGTEAFF.

The sample holds a few counts of this clone. The chain combines TRBV6-6 with TRBJ1-6; D is undetermined. This CDR3 region has 15 residues. V shed 8 bases and J shed 3 bases, with 14 bases lying between them. Germline loops: CDR1 MNHNY, CDR2 SVGAGI (reference sequence). The DNA for the CDR3 is TGTGCCAGCCAAGCGCCCTCCGGCTATAATTCACCCCTCCACTTT. This encodes CASQAPSGYNSPLHF.

The CDR3 is CASSVTMNTEAFF. For the CDR3, the DNA is TGTGCCAGCAGCGTCACAATGAACACTGAAGCTTTCTTT. This chain uses TRBV25-1 with TRBJ1-1; the D is unclear. The V end was cut by 6 bases, the J end by 0 bases, with 8 bases between. This CDR3 comprises 13 residues. Germline-derived CDR1 and CDR2 are MGHDK and SYGVNS. Full variable domain (missing parts from reference TRBV25-1 and TRBJ1-1): EADIYQTPRYLVIGTGKKITLECSQTMGHDKMYWYQQDPGMELHLIHYSYGVNSTEKGDLSSESTVSRIRTEHFPLTLESARPSHTSQYLCASSVTMNTEAFFGQGTRLTVV.